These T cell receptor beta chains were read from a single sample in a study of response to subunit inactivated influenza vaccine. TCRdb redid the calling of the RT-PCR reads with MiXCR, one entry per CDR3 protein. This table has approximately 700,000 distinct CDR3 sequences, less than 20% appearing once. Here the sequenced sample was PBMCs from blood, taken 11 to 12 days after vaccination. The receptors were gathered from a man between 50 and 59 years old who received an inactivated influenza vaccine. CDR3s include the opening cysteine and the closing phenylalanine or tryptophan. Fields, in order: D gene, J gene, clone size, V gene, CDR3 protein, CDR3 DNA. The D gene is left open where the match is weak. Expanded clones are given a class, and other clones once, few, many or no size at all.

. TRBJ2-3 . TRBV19 CASKGGGDTQYF TGTGCCAGTAAGGGGGGCGGGGATACGCAGTATTTT
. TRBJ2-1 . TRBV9 CATDRRRKANEQFF TGTGCCACCGACCGCCGCAGAAAGGCTAATGAGCAGTTCTTC
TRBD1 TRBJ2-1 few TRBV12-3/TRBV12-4 CASSPTGGGVYNEQFF TGTGCCAGCAGTCCGACAGGGGGGGGCGTTTACAATGAGCAGTTCTTC
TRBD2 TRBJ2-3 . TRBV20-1 CSALTSGSFTDTQYF TGCAGTGCTCTGACTAGCGGGAGTTTCACAGATACGCAGTATTTT
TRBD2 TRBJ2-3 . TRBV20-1 CSATGTISHTQYF TGCAGTGCTACTGGGACTATAAGTCATACGCAGTATTTT
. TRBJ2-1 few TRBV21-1 CAYYGRGSYNEQFF TGTGCGTATTACGGGAGAGGCTCCTACAATGAGCAGTTCTTC
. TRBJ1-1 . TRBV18 CASSLNVNTEAFF TGTGCCAGCTCACTAAACGTGAACACTGAAGCTTTCTTT
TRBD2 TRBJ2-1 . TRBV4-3 CASSQDLRGGYNEQFF TGCGCCAGCAGCCAAGATCTTCGGGGGGGATACAATGAGCAGTTCTTC
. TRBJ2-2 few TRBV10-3 CAIRNRPEGGELFF TGTGCCATCAGGAACAGGCCTGAGGGCGGGGAGCTGTTTTTT
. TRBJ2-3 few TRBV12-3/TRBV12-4 CASRPPGNTDTQYF TGTGCCAGCAGACCCCCGGGGAATACAGATACGCAGTATTTT
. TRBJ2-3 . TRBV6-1 CASSEAGAGDTQYF TGTGCCAGCAGTGAAGCGGGAGCAGGGGATACGCAGTATTTT
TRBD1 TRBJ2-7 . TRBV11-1 CASSYDRGRYYEQYF TGTGCCAGCAGCTACGACAGGGGGCGATACTACGAGCAGTACTTC
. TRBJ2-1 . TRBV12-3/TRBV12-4 CASSVQGRTYNEQFF TGTGCCAGCAGTGTACAGGGCCGGACCTACAATGAGCAGTTCTTC
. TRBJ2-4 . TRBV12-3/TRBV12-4 CASSLAGLAIQYF TGTGCCAGCAGTTTAGCAGGGTTGGCCATTCAGTACTTC
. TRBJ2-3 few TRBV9 CASSRSGRYTDTQYF TGTGCCAGCAGCCGTAGTGGTAGATACACAGATACGCAGTATTTT
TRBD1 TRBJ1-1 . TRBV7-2 CASSRRQGSTEAFF TGTGCCAGCAGCAGAAGACAGGGGAGCACTGAAGCTTTCTTT
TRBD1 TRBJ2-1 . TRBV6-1 CASSEGTGSNEQFF TGTGCCAGCAGTGAAGGGACAGGGAGCAATGAGCAGTTCTTC
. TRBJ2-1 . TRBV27 CASSIDYPQLDEQFF TGTGCCAGCAGTATTGACTACCCCCAGTTGGATGAGCAGTTCTTC
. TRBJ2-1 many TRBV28 CASSPGTHYNEQFF TGTGCCAGCAGTCCCGGGACTCACTACAATGAGCAGTTCTTC
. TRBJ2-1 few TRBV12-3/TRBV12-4 CASRVGTTYNEQFF TGTGCCAGCAGGGTCGGGACAACTTACAATGAGCAGTTCTTC
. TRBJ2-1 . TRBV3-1 CASSQAGSSYNEQFF TGTGCCAGCAGCCAAGCAGGGAGCTCCTACAATGAGCAGTTCTTC
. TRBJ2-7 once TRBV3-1 CASSLLSGYEQYF TGTGCCAGCAGTCTATTATCTGGGTACGAGCAGTACTTC
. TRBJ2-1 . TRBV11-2 CASSLGWGEAYNEQFF TGTGCCAGCAGCTTAGGCTGGGGTGAGGCCTACAATGAGCAGTTCTTC
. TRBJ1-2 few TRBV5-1 CASSLAAANSNYGYTF TGCGCCAGCAGCTTGGCGGCAGCCAATTCTAACTATGGCTACACCTTC
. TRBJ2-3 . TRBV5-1 CASSLVGSSLTDTQYF TGCGCCAGCAGCTTGGTGGGCTCTAGCTTAACAGATACGCAGTATTTT
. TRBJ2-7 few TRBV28 CASSLNSPGEQYF TGTGCCAGCAGTTTAAACAGCCCGGGCGAGCAGTACTTC
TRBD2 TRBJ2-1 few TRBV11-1 CASSFSGLDINEQFF TGTGCCAGCAGCTTCTCTGGACTAGATATCAATGAGCAGTTCTTC
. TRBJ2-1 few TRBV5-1 CASVAFQGGGYNEQFF TGCGCCAGCGTTGCTTTTCAGGGAGGGGGGTACAATGAGCAGTTCTTC
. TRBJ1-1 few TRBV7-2 CASSLEFGPAEAFF TGTGCCAGCAGCTTAGAGTTCGGGCCGGCTGAAGCTTTCTTT
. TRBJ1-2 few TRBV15 CATSRDKTDYGYTF TGTGCCACCAGCAGAGATAAGACGGACTATGGCTACACCTTC
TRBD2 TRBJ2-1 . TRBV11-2 CASSLGSGTSTYEQFF TGTGCCAGCAGCTTAGGTTCCGGGACTAGTACATATGAGCAGTTCTTC
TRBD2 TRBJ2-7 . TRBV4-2 CASSQATSGTYEQYF TGTGCCAGCAGCCAAGCGACTAGCGGGACCTACGAGCAGTACTTC
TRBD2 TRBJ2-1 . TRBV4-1 CASSQDTSGRYNEQFF TGCGCCAGCAGCCAAGATACTAGCGGGCGTTACAATGAGCAGTTCTTC
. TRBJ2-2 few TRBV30 CALGRGPNTGELFF TGTGCCTTAGGACGGGGACCGAACACCGGGGAGCTGTTTTTT
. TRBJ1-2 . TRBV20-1 CSARDPGTPEGYTF TGCAGTGCTAGAGATCCCGGGACTCCCGAGGGCTACACCTTC
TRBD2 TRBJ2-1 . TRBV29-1 CSVGLVLYNEQFF TGCAGCGTGGGACTAGTCCTTTACAATGAGCAGTTCTTC
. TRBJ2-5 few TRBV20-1 CSARALGDFQETQYF TGCAGTGCTAGGGCCCTTGGGGACTTCCAAGAGACCCAGTACTTC
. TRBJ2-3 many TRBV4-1 CASSRTVSTDTQYF TGTGCCAGCAGCCGGACAGTGAGCACAGATACGCAGTATTTT
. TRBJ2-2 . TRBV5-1 CASSLHGVGGELLF TGCGCCAGCAGCCTCCACGGGGTTGGCGGGGAGCTGCTTTTT
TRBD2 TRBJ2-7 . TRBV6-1 CASSRELAGPSYEQYF TGTGCCAGCAGTCGTGAACTAGCGGGGCCATCCTACGAGCAGTACTTC
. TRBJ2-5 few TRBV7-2 CASSLRQVSLRETQYF TGTGCCAGCAGCTTAAGACAGGTCTCATTAAGAGAGACCCAGTACTTC
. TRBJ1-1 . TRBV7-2 CASSLGRVGTEAFF TGTGCCAGCAGCTTAGGGAGGGTCGGAACTGAAGCTTTCTTT
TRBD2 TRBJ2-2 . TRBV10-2 CASSGLAGGPNTGELFF TGCGCCAGCAGTGGGCTAGCGGGGGGCCCGAACACCGGGGAGCTGTTTTTT
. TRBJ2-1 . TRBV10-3 CAISESSNEQFF TGTGCCATCAGTGAGTCTAGTAATGAGCAGTTCTTC
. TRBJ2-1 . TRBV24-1 CATSENWGEQFF TGTGCCACCAGTGAGAACTGGGGTGAGCAGTTCTTC
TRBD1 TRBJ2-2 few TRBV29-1 CSVAQGSGELFF TGCAGCGTTGCACAGGGGTCCGGGGAGCTGTTTTTT
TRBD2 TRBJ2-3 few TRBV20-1 CSAQPGLASDTQYF TGCAGTGCCCAACCGGGACTAGCGTCAGATACGCAGTATTTT
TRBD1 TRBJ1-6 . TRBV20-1 CSARVNRGNNSPLHF TGCAGTGCTCGGGTAAACAGGGGGAATAATTCACCCCTCCACTTT
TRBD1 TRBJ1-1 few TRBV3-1 CASSQQGAQVTEAFF TGTGCCAGCAGCCAACAGGGGGCGCAGGTCACTGAAGCTTTCTTT
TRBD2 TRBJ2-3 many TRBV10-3 CAISESGSGGSTDTQYF TGTGCCATCAGTGAGTCAGGGAGCGGGGGAAGCACAGATACGCAGTATTTT
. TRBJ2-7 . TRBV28 CASSPIGNAYEQYF TGTGCCAGCAGTCCCATTGGGAACGCTTACGAGCAGTACTTC
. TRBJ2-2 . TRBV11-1 CASSSTGITRINTGELFF TGTGCCAGCAGCTCAACGGGCATTACCAGGATTAACACCGGAGAGCTGTTTTTT
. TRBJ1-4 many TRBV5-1 CASSLGRPPEKLFF TGCGCCAGCAGCTTGGGAAGACCGCCTGAAAAACTGTTTTTT
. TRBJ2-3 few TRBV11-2 CASSFTLRGPASTDTQYF TGTGCCAGCAGCTTCACCCTCCGGGGGCCTGCCAGCACAGATACGCAGTATTTT
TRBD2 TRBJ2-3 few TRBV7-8 CASSLMGLADTQYF TGTGCCAGCAGCTTAATGGGACTAGCAGATACGCAGTATTTT
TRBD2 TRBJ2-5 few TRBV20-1 CSARNSGRTGETQYF TGCAGTGCTAGAAATAGCGGGAGGACCGGAGAGACCCAGTACTTC
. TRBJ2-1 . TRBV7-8 CASSTISGQSSYNEQFF TGTGCCAGCAGTACGATAAGCGGACAGAGCTCCTACAATGAGCAGTTCTTC
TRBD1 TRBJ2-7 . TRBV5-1 CASSLGDRPYEQYF TGTGCCAGCAGCTTAGGGGACAGACCATACGAGCAGTACTTC
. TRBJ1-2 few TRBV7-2 CASSFREQGFAGGYTF TGTGCCAGCAGCTTTAGGGAACAGGGATTCGCTGGTGGCTACACCTTC